Listed below are T cell receptor beta chains from one sample, sequenced in a study of T cell responses to AZD1222 COVID-19 vaccine. Measured with immunoSEQ multiplex PCR; TCRdb has only the in-frame clones, and not every one. The table lists 120,000 to 150,000 clones, roughly 91% of them singletons, with 1.5% to 2% in the top ten. The sequencing used peripheral blood, collected on day 0 of AZD1222 vaccination. The receptor source for this set is an adult in good health. Each CDR3 is given with its conserved first and last residue. The order of the fields is J gene, V gene, clone size, D gene, CDR3 DNA, CDR3 protein. A D gene is named only where the DNA matches it firmly. A row's size may be missing; if present it is once, few, many or a size class.

j_gene: TRBJ1-2
v_gene: TRBV5-6
abundance: -
d_gene: -
CDR3nt: TGTGCCAGCAGCTTGGGCGGGGAAACACGCTATGGCTACACCTTC
CDR3aa: CASSLGGETRYGYTF

j_gene: TRBJ1-2
v_gene: TRBV15
abundance: -
d_gene: -
CDR3nt: TGTGCCACCAGCAGAGCAGGGGCACGAGGCTACACCTTC
CDR3aa: CATSRAGARGYTF

j_gene: TRBJ2-5
v_gene: TRBV2
abundance: -
d_gene: -
CDR3nt: TGTGCCAGCAGTTCGACCCAGCGGGAGACCCAGTACTTC
CDR3aa: CASSSTQRETQYF

j_gene: TRBJ1-5
v_gene: TRBV2
abundance: few
d_gene: -
CDR3nt: TGTGCCAGCAGCCGGCCCCGAGCCAGGCAGCCCCAGCATTTT
CDR3aa: CASSRPRARQPQHF

j_gene: TRBJ2-7
v_gene: TRBV11-3
abundance: -
d_gene: TRBD2
CDR3nt: TGTGCCAGCAGCCCGACGGCGGGGGGGCACGAGCAGTACTTC
CDR3aa: CASSPTAGGHEQYF

j_gene: TRBJ1-2
v_gene: TRBV24-1
abundance: -
d_gene: -
CDR3nt: TGTGCCACCAGTGACCCGGGCAGAAGCTATGGCTACACCTTC
CDR3aa: CATSDPGRSYGYTF

j_gene: TRBJ2-1
v_gene: TRBV18
abundance: -
d_gene: TRBD2
CDR3nt: TGTGCCAGCTCACCGGCTAGCGGGGGTTACAATGAGCAGTTCTTC
CDR3aa: CASSPASGGYNEQFF

j_gene: TRBJ1-1
v_gene: TRBV29-1
abundance: once
d_gene: -
CDR3nt: TGCAGCGTTCGAGGGTCGAACACTGAAGCTTTCTTT
CDR3aa: CSVRGSNTEAFF

j_gene: TRBJ1-6
v_gene: TRBV7-2
abundance: -
d_gene: -
CDR3nt: TGTGCCAGCAGCTTTGGGGGTAATTCACCCCTCCACTTT
CDR3aa: CASSFGGNSPLHF

j_gene: TRBJ1-3
v_gene: TRBV9
abundance: -
d_gene: TRBD1
CDR3nt: TGTGCCAGCAGCGTAGCGGGGGGACAGGGGCACTCTGGAAACACCATATATTTT
CDR3aa: CASSVAGGQGHSGNTIYF

j_gene: TRBJ1-4
v_gene: TRBV19
abundance: -
d_gene: -
CDR3nt: TGTGCCAGTAGTACGTGGAGGGAAAAACTGTTTTTT
CDR3aa: CASSTWREKLFF

j_gene: TRBJ2-7
v_gene: TRBV5-1
abundance: -
d_gene: -
CDR3nt: TGCGCCAGCAGCTTGGTGGGCTCAAGCTCCTACGAGCAGTACTTC
CDR3aa: CASSLVGSSSYEQYF

j_gene: TRBJ1-1
v_gene: TRBV5-4
abundance: -
d_gene: TRBD1
CDR3nt: TGTGCCAGCAGCTCACTTCCGAGGACAGGGGGCGGGGGCACTGAAGCTTTCTTT
CDR3aa: CASSSLPRTGGGGTEAFF

j_gene: TRBJ1-6
v_gene: TRBV27
abundance: -
d_gene: -
CDR3nt: TGTGCCAGCAGTTTATCCCCGGGGGCGGCTAATTCACCCCTCCACTTT
CDR3aa: CASSLSPGAANSPLHF

j_gene: TRBJ1-6
v_gene: TRBV5-6
abundance: -
d_gene: TRBD1
CDR3nt: TGTGCCAGCAGCTTGGACAGGGGCTATAATTCACCCCTCCACTTT
CDR3aa: CASSLDRGYNSPLHF

j_gene: TRBJ1-5
v_gene: TRBV5-5
abundance: -
d_gene: -
CDR3nt: TGTGCCAGCAGCTTCGCGGTCGGTGGGAATCAGCCCCAGCATTTT
CDR3aa: CASSFAVGGNQPQHF

j_gene: TRBJ1-3
v_gene: TRBV14
abundance: -
d_gene: -
CDR3nt: TGTGCCAGCAGCCTAACCAACCCTGGAAACACCATATATTTT
CDR3aa: CASSLTNPGNTIYF

j_gene: TRBJ1-1
v_gene: TRBV2
abundance: -
d_gene: -
CDR3nt: TGTGCCAGCACCTGGAGAATAGGAGACACTGAAGCTTTCTTT
CDR3aa: CASTWRIGDTEAFF

j_gene: TRBJ1-2
v_gene: TRBV7-2
abundance: -
d_gene: -
CDR3nt: TGTGCCAGCAGCCCCCTAGGGTACGACTATGGCTACACCTTC
CDR3aa: CASSPLGYDYGYTF

j_gene: TRBJ1-1
v_gene: TRBV6-6
abundance: -
d_gene: TRBD1
CDR3nt: TGTGCCAGCAGTTCCCCGGGACAGGGGGCAAGGGAAGCTTTCTTT
CDR3aa: CASSSPGQGAREAFF

j_gene: TRBJ2-5
v_gene: TRBV7-9
abundance: -
d_gene: TRBD1
CDR3nt: TGTGCCAGCAGCTTCCCGTGGGGACAGCTTAATCAAGAGACCCAGTACTTC
CDR3aa: CASSFPWGQLNQETQYF

j_gene: TRBJ1-3
v_gene: TRBV6-5
abundance: -
d_gene: -
CDR3nt: TGTGCCAGCAATAAGGGTGACTCTGGAAACACCATATATTTT
CDR3aa: CASNKGDSGNTIYF

j_gene: TRBJ1-2
v_gene: TRBV5-1
abundance: -
d_gene: -
CDR3nt: TGCGCCAGCAGCTTGAACAAGAACTATGGCTACACCTTC
CDR3aa: CASSLNKNYGYTF

j_gene: TRBJ2-2
v_gene: TRBV2
abundance: -
d_gene: -
CDR3nt: TGTGCCAGCAAAAAGGGACTCAGCAGCGGGGAGCTGTTTTTT
CDR3aa: CASKKGLSSGELFF

j_gene: TRBJ2-7
v_gene: TRBV12-3/TRBV12-4
abundance: -
d_gene: -
CDR3nt: TGTGCCAGCAGTTTAGCACACGGAGTGCAGTACTTC
CDR3aa: CASSLAHGVQYF

j_gene: TRBJ2-3
v_gene: TRBV6-5
abundance: -
d_gene: TRBD2
CDR3nt: TGTGCCAGCAGTTACGCGGCGGGAGGGTTAGCAGATACGCAGTATTTT
CDR3aa: CASSYAAGGLADTQYF

j_gene: TRBJ2-7
v_gene: TRBV2
abundance: -
d_gene: -
CDR3nt: TGTGCCAGCAGGAGAAGCTCCTACGAGCAGTACTTC
CDR3aa: CASRRSSYEQYF

j_gene: TRBJ2-7
v_gene: TRBV6-6
abundance: -
d_gene: TRBD1
CDR3nt: TGTGCCAGCAGTTTAGGGACAGATTACGAGCAGTACTTC
CDR3aa: CASSLGTDYEQYF

j_gene: TRBJ2-1
v_gene: TRBV7-9
abundance: -
d_gene: TRBD2
CDR3nt: TGTGCCAGCAGCCCCAGGGGCCTAGCGGGCGATGAGCAGTTCTTC
CDR3aa: CASSPRGLAGDEQFF

j_gene: TRBJ1-1
v_gene: TRBV7-3
abundance: -
d_gene: TRBD1
CDR3nt: TGTGCCAGCAGCCGGGGGGACAGAAACACTGAAGCTTTCTTT
CDR3aa: CASSRGDRNTEAFF

j_gene: TRBJ1-5
v_gene: TRBV18
abundance: -
d_gene: -
CDR3nt: TGTGCCAGCTCAGCCGGGACACATAGCAATCAGCCCCAGCATTTT
CDR3aa: CASSAGTHSNQPQHF

j_gene: TRBJ1-5
v_gene: TRBV19
abundance: -
d_gene: -
CDR3nt: TGTGCCAGTAGTATAGGTAGCAGGGGTCAGCCCCAGCATTTT
CDR3aa: CASSIGSRGQPQHF

j_gene: TRBJ2-7
v_gene: TRBV30
abundance: once
d_gene: -
CDR3nt: TGTGCCTGGAGTGTAGTGTTTCACGAGCAGTACTTC
CDR3aa: CAWSVVFHEQYF